The clone carrying this T cell receptor beta chain was seen a single time. What it binds is not known. The sample originates from a study of OX40 agonist ivuxolimab in advanced cancers. General observations from the study: Certain nonresponders additionally had low normalized T-cell clonal expansion.

Measured with immunoSEQ multiplex PCR; TCRdb has only the in-frame clones, and not every one. The profile covers approximately 80,000 clones, with 75% to 95% appearing a single time and approximately 0.43% taken by the ten largest. The material was CD4+ or CD8+ T cells sorted from blood, obtained in a trial of the OX40 agonist ivuxolimab. The origin of this receptor is an adult with an advanced solid tumor such as melanoma, head and neck, liver or kidney cancer.

The CDR3 DNA sequence: TGTGCCAGCAGTGGCCCAGGGGAAGGGGGCACTGAAGCTTTCTTT. Translation: CASSGPGEGGTEAFF. The chain links TRBV28 to TRBJ1-1; D possibly corresponds to TRBD1 (6 bases). Germline V gene lookup returns CDR1 MDHEN and CDR2 SYDVKM. The V and J ends lost 5 bases and 4 bases respectively, with 17 bases between them. The CDR3 runs 15 residues.